The 30 T cell receptor beta chains below all came from one sample that was sequenced in a study of response to subunit inactivated influenza vaccine. TCRdb fed the RT-PCR reads into MiXCR, producing one record per CDR3 protein. The sample lists around 490,000 distinct CDR3 sequences; approximately 7.6% were seen once. The material was PBMCs from blood, obtained around 25 months after vaccination. These receptors originate from a man aged 50 to 69 who received an inactivated influenza vaccine.

This clonotype was counted ten times or more. This sequence joins TRBV20-1 and TRBJ1-6; D gene ambiguous. Trimming removed 6 bases at V and 8 bases at J, with 14 bases between. The CDR3 runs to 13 residues. Germline lookup yields CDR1 DFQATT and CDR2 SNEGSKA (reference sequence). The CDR3 nucleotides read TGCAGTGCCCTAGACATGCCCCATTCACCCCTCCACTTT. Protein product: CSALDMPHSPLHF.

This chain joins TRBV4-3 and TRBJ2-7; 8 bases map to TRBD1. After removal of 0 bases from V and 2 bases from J, the junction contained 3 bases not matched to a gene. The CDR3 contains 15 residues. Germline V lookup: CDR1 LGHNA, CDR2 YSLEER. CDR3 DNA: TGCGCCAGCAGCCAAGAAGGGACAGGCCCCTACGAGCAGTACTTC. Residues: CASSQEGTGPYEQYF.

This clonotype has only a few counts. The rearrangement uses TRBV5-1 and TRBJ1-3; perhaps TRBD1 as D (5 bases). CDR1 is SGHRS and CDR2 is YFSETQ in the germline V gene. The CDR3 extends over 14 amino acids. V was shortened by 4 bases and J by 4 bases, with 12 bases between the two germline ends. The CDR3 DNA is TGCGCCAGCAGCGCCGGGACGGAAGGAAACACCATATATTTT. Translated, it gives CASSAGTEGNTIYF.

This clonotype appeared many times. The chain carries TRBV5-1 and TRBJ2-3; a weak D match, TRBD1 (6 bases). The CDR3 length is 14 residues. The germline gives CDR1 SGHRS, CDR2 YFSETQ. V dropped 2 bases and J dropped 6 bases, with 13 bases sitting between them. The CDR3 sequence is CASSLQGFGDTQYF. CDR3 DNA: TGCGCCAGCAGCTTACAGGGTTTCGGTGATACGCAGTATTTT. The full variable domain, completed using reference TRBV5-1 and TRBJ2-3, is KAGVTQTPRYLIKTRGQQVTLSCSPISGHRSVSWYQQTPGQGLQFLFEYFSETQRNKGNFPGRFSGRQFSNSRSEMNVSTLELGDSALYLCASSLQGFGDTQYFGPGTRLTVL.

This clonotype was seen at least ten times. The chain carries TRBV9 and TRBJ1-1; 8 nucleotides agree with TRBD1. From germline, CDR1 is SGDLS and CDR2 YYNGEE. V lost 4 bases and J lost 4; bases outside the gene matches: 9. The CDR3 loop spans 15 amino acids. CDR3 amino acids: CASSPRTGRGTEAFF. The CDR3 DNA reads TGTGCCAGCAGCCCCCGGACAGGGCGAGGCACTGAAGCTTTCTTT.

The V gene is TRBV2, the J gene TRBJ2-1; 14 bases line up with TRBD2. The CDR3 totals 15 residues. J gave up 8 bases and V 7 bases, and 7 bases lay outside the gene matches. Looked up from germline, CDR1 is SNHLY and CDR2 is FYNNEI. The DNA for the CDR3 is TGTGCCAGCACCATGGGGACTAGCGGGAGCGATGAGCAGTTCTTC. Translation gives CASTMGTSGSDEQFF. Looking up the rest from reference TRBV2 and TRBJ2-1 gives the full variable domain: EPEVTQTPSHQVTQMGQEVILRCVPISNHLYFYWYRQILGQKVEFLVSFYNNEISEKSEIFDDQFSVERPDGSNFTLKIRSTKLEDSAMYFCASTMGTSGSDEQFFGPGTRLTVL.

The chain employs TRBV5-1 and TRBJ2-1; 12 bases map to TRBD2. Germline V CDR1 and CDR2: SGHRS, YFSETQ. The CDR3 spans 14 residues. After removal of 7 bases from V and 7 bases from J, the junction contained 6 bases not matched to a gene. The CDR3 nucleotides read TGCGCCAGCCAGCTAGCGGGAGGGCCTAATGAGCAGTTCTTC. This encodes CASQLAGGPNEQFF.

This clonotype showed up just a few times. This chain links TRBV29-1 with TRBJ2-3; a weak D match, TRBD2 (5 bases). The germline V gene has CDR1 SQVTM and CDR2 ANQGSEA. With 3 bases removed from V and 1 base from J, the gap between germline ends came to 11 bases. There are 14 residues in the CDR3. The DNA of the CDR3 is TGCAGCGTTGACGCGGGCCGACGCACAGATACGCAGTATTTT. Encoded protein: CSVDAGRRTDTQYF.

In its sample, this clonotype was seen a few times. The chain employs TRBV28 and TRBJ1-2; D remains unclear. The CDR3 has 14 amino acids. The germline gives CDR1 MDHEN, CDR2 SYDVKM. V shed 4 bases and J shed 2 bases, with 11 bases lying between them. The CDR3 DNA sequence: TGTGCCAGCAGTTCCCCGGGTCCGAACTATGGCTACACCTTC. It translates to CASSSPGPNYGYTF.

This clonotype was observed many times. The chain employs TRBV28 and TRBJ1-2; D remains unclear. Germline values: CDR1 MDHEN, CDR2 SYDVKM. The CDR3 extends over 12 amino acids. The ends were cut back, 6 bases at V and 0 bases at J, with 5 bases in the middle. Written as DNA, the CDR3 is TGTGCCAGCAGAAAATCTAACTATGGCTACACCTTC. Translating it yields CASRKSNYGYTF.

This clonotype has a count of ten or more. The V call is TRBV7-9, the J call TRBJ2-3; no clear D. The germline CDR1 and CDR2 sequences are SEHNR and FQNEAQ (reference sequence). The CDR3 extends over 14 amino acids. Trimming cost V 1 base and J 3 bases, with 8 bases left between them. The CDR3 DNA reads as TGTGCCAGCAGCTTAGGCTTGGCAACAGATACGCAGTATTTT. Translated: CASSLGLATDTQYF.

This clonotype was observed a few times. The chain carries TRBV4-3 and TRBJ2-2, with TRBD2 matching over 11 bases. The CDR3 loop spans 14 amino acids. Losses at the gene ends were 0 bases for V and 14 bases for J; bases not matched to a gene: 5. Germline V gives CDR1 LGHNA, CDR2 YSLEER. The CDR3 nucleotides read TGCGCCAGCAGCCAAGACCTGGGGACTAGCGGCCTGTTTTTT. Amino acid sequence: CASSQDLGTSGLFF.

This clonotype appeared a few times. The chain combines TRBV19 with TRBJ1-2; D is perhaps TRBD1 (5 bases). CDR1 and CDR2 from the germline V gene are LNHDA and SQIVND (reference sequence). The CDR3 has 12 residues. V lost 4 bases, J lost 8 bases, and 11 bases lay in between. Written as DNA, the CDR3 is TGTGCCAGTAGTACCCTAGACAGCGGCTACACCTTC. It specifies CASSTLDSGYTF.

This rearrangement joins TRBV3-1 to TRBJ1-1; 7 positions agree with TRBD1. Germline V gene lookup returns CDR1 LGHDT and CDR2 YNNKEL (reference sequence). CDR3 length: 14 amino acids. V was pared by 6 bases and J by 2 bases, with 6 bases of the junction left unmatched. CDR3 amino acids: CASSQRDSNTEAFF. CDR3 DNA sequence: TGTGCCAGCAGTCAAAGGGACAGCAACACTGAAGCTTTCTTT.

This clonotype was detected ten times or more. The gene calls are TRBV2 and TRBJ2-2; D tentatively fits TRBD1 or TRBD2 (5 bases each). Trimming took 4 bases from V and 2 from J, leaving 5 bases between them. Germline-derived CDR1 and CDR2 are SNHLY and FYNNEI. This CDR3 region has 13 residues. For the CDR3, the DNA is TGTGCCAGCAGTGGGGACAACACCGGGGAGCTGTTTTTT. Translating it yields CASSGDNTGELFF.

The chain employs TRBV5-1 and TRBJ2-1; 12 bases match TRBD1. This CDR3 region has 16 residues. The V gene's germline CDR1 is SGHRS and CDR2 YFSETQ. The V segment lost 2 bases and the J segment 4 bases; nucleotides outside the gene matches: 4. CDR3 sequence: CASSLGTGGGYNEQFF. CDR3 coding DNA: TGCGCCAGCAGCTTAGGGACAGGGGGCGGGTACAATGAGCAGTTCTTC.

This clonotype has at least ten counts. This rearrangement joins TRBV24-1 to TRBJ2-1; 8 nucleotides match TRBD2. Trimming took 4 bases from V and 5 from J; bases not matched to a gene: 9. This CDR3 has 16 residues. Germline V gives CDR1 KGHDR, CDR2 SFDVKD. This CDR3 is CATSDSSGKIDNEQFF. The CDR3 DNA follows: TGTGCCACCAGTGACAGTAGCGGGAAAATAGACAATGAGCAGTTCTTC.

This clonotype was seen only a few times. Here the CDR3 DNA reads TGTGCCAGCAGTCTTCGGACAGGATTAGCTAACTATGGCTACACCTTC. It yields the protein CASSLRTGLANYGYTF. The rearrangement links TRBV14 to TRBJ1-2, with 7 nucleotides matching TRBD1. Losses at the gene ends were 6 bases for V and 0 bases for J; bases not matched to a gene: 10. CDR3 length equals 16 residues. In germline, CDR1 is SGHDN, CDR2 FVKESK. Full variable domain (rest looked up from reference TRBV14 and TRBJ1-2): EAGVTQFPSHSVIEKGQTVTLRCDPISGHDNLYWYRRVMGKEIKFLLHFVKESKQDESGMPNNRFLAERTGGTYSTLKVQPAELEDSGVYFCASSLRTGLANYGYTFGSGTRLTVV.

This clonotype has only a few counts. V gene TRBV10-2 combines with J gene TRBJ1-4, with D possibly TRBD1 on 5 matching bases. V gave up 6 bases and J gave up 6 bases, with 11 bases separating them. The CDR3 consists of 13 residues. Looked up from germline, CDR1 is WSHSY and CDR2 is SAAADI. CDR3 coding DNA: TGCGCCAGCAGCTCAAGGGGTGATGAAAAACTGTTTTTT. Its protein product is CASSSRGDEKLFF.

The chain links TRBV11-2 to TRBJ2-1; D gene ambiguous. The germline V and J ends were trimmed by 0 bases and 4 bases, with 4 bases remaining between them. This CDR3 comprises 13 residues. Germline CDR1 reads SGHAT; CDR2 reads FQNNGV. The CDR3 DNA follows: TGTGCCAGCAGCTTAGAACAGTACAATGAGCAGTTCTTC. Translating it yields CASSLEQYNEQFF.

This clonotype came up many times. The chain joins TRBV15 to TRBJ2-3; D is possibly TRBD1 (7 bases). The germline CDR1 and CDR2 sequences are LNHNV and YYDKDF (reference sequence). V shed 3 bases and J shed 4 bases, with 14 bases lying between them. This CDR3 region has 15 residues. The CDR3, as DNA: TGTGCCACCAGCAGCCAGGGGGGAAACGCAGATACGCAGTATTTT. Its translation is CATSSQGGNADTQYF.

V and J are TRBV7-2 and TRBJ2-7, with D tentatively TRBD2 (5 bases). Germline V gives CDR1 SGHTA, CDR2 FQGNSA. The CDR3 extends over 13 amino acids. V lost 3 bases and J 6 bases, leaving 12 bases between the germline ends. CDR3 residues: CASSFGVEPEQYF. Here the CDR3 DNA reads TGTGCCAGCAGCTTCGGGGTAGAGCCCGAGCAGTACTTC.

About this clonotype itself: With a much larger clone just one base away, this may be a read error. The V and J genes are TRBV10-3 and TRBJ1-4; TRBD1 might be the D (6 bases). Germline CDR1 ENHRY, CDR2 SYGVKD. The CDR3 runs 16 residues. V gave up 6 bases and J gave up 0 bases, with 14 bases separating them. CDR3 nucleotides: TGTGCCATCAGCATAGGGACACAGGCAACTAATGAAAAACTGTTTTTT. Residues: CAISIGTQATNEKLFF.

This clonotype has just a few counts. The rearrangement joins TRBV7-2 to TRBJ2-5; tentatively, D is TRBD1 or TRBD2 (5 bases each). Trimming took off 1 base at V and 4 bases at J, with 13 bases between the two ends. This CDR3 has 15 amino acids. From germline, CDR1 is SGHTA and CDR2 FQGNSA. As DNA, the CDR3 is TGTGCCAGCAGCTTAGAGTCTCAGGGAGTAGAGACCCAGTACTTC. As protein: CASSLESQGVETQYF.

The DNA of the CDR3 is TGTGCCAGCGGTAAAAACCGACAGGCCAACTATGGCTACACCTTC. Protein: CASGKNRQANYGYTF. The rearrangement joins TRBV6-1 to TRBJ1-2; maybe TRBD1 (6 bases). V lost 8 bases and J lost 2, with 18 bases in between. CDR1 is MNHNS and CDR2 is SASEGT in the germline V gene. The CDR3 contains 15 residues.

This clonotype was detected only a few times. V gene TRBV2 combines with J gene TRBJ1-6; D is unresolved. Germline assignment: CDR1 SNHLY and CDR2 FYNNEI. This CDR3 is 16 amino acids long. V gave up 2 bases and J gave up 8 bases, with 16 bases separating them. In nucleotides, the CDR3 is TGTGCCAGCAGTGAAAGGGCCTTGGTTAAGGATTCACCCCTCCACTTT. This sequence encodes CASSERALVKDSPLHF. The complete variable domain, with remaining parts taken from reference TRBV2 and TRBJ1-6, reads EPEVTQTPSHQVTQMGQEVILRCVPISNHLYFYWYRQILGQKVEFLVSFYNNEISEKSEIFDDQFSVERPDGSNFTLKIRSTKLEDSAMYFCASSERALVKDSPLHFGNGTRLTVT.

The chain recombines TRBV3-1 with TRBJ2-3; maybe TRBD2 (5 bases). Germline V CDR1 and CDR2: LGHDT, YNNKEL (reference sequence). Trimming removed 0 bases from V and 3 bases from J, with 10 bases in between. The CDR3 length is 15 residues. The DNA for the CDR3 is TGTGCCAGCAGCCAAGAGTTCACTAGTACAGATACGCAGTATTTT. Translating gives CASSQEFTSTDTQYF.

This clonotype occurred a few times. The rearrangement links TRBV4-2 to TRBJ1-1, with D possibly being TRBD1 (5 bases). This CDR3 has 16 residues. Germline CDR1 is LGHNA and CDR2 is YNFKEQ. Trimming removed 0 bases at V and 4 bases at J, with 15 bases between. The CDR3 DNA reads as TGTGCCAGCAGCCAAGATCTCCAGGGAGGTGTCACTGAAGCTTTCTTT. This encodes CASSQDLQGGVTEAFF.

There are many counts of this clonotype. This chain joins TRBV3-1 and TRBJ2-7, with 10 bases aligning to TRBD1. This CDR3 is built from 16 residues. Germline V lookup: CDR1 LGHDT, CDR2 YNNKEL (reference sequence). The V and J ends lost 0 bases and 5 bases, in that order; junction bases with no gene match: 7. Here the CDR3 reads CASSQDYGTGVNEQYF. CDR3 nucleotides: TGTGCCAGCAGCCAAGATTACGGGACAGGGGTGAACGAGCAGTACTTC.

This chain links TRBV5-5 with TRBJ2-2; perhaps TRBD1 as D (7 bases). This CDR3 has 17 residues. V dropped 1 base and J dropped 8 bases, with 21 bases sitting between them. Germline V CDR1 and CDR2: SGHKS, YYEKEE (reference sequence). The CDR3 coding sequence is TGTGCCAGCAGCTTGTTAGGGGGCCCGGAGGGCATAGGGGAGCTGTTTTTT. It codes for CASSLLGGPEGIGELFF. Full variable domain (remainder filled in from reference TRBV5-5 and TRBJ2-2): DAGVTQSPTHLIKTRGQQVTLRCSPISGHKSVSWYQQVLGQGPQFIFQYYEKEERGRGNFPDRFSARQFPNYSSELNVNALLLGDSALYLCASSLLGGPEGIGELFFGEGSRLTVL.